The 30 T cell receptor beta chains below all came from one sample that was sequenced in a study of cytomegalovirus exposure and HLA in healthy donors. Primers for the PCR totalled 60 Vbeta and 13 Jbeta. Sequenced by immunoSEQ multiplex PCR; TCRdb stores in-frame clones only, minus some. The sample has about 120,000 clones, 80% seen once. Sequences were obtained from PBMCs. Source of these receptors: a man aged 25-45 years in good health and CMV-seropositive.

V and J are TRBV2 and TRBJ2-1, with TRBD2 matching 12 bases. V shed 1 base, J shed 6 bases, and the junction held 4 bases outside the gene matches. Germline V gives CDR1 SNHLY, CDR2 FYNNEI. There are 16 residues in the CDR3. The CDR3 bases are TGTGCCAGCAGTGAAGGGAGGACTAGCGGGGTCAATGAGCAGTTCTTC. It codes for CASSEGRTSGVNEQFF.

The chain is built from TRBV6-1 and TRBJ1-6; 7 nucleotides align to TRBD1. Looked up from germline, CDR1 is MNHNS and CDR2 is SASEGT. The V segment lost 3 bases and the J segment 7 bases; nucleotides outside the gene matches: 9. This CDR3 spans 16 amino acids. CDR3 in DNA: TGTGCCAGCAGTGACGGTCCGGGACAGACAAATTCACCCCTCCACTTT. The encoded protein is CASSDGPGQTNSPLHF.

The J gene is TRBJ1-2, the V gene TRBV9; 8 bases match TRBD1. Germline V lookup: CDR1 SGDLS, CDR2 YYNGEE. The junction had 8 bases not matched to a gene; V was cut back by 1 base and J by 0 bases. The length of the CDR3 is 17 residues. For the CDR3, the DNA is TGTGCCAGCAGCGTATTTCAGGGGGCGCGGGCTAACTATGGCTACACCTTC. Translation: CASSVFQGARANYGYTF.

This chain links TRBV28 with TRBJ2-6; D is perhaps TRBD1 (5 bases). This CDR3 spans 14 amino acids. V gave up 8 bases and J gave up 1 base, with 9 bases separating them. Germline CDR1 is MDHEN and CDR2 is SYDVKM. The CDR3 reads CASRPGSGANVLTF. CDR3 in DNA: TGTGCCAGCCGACCAGGGTCTGGGGCCAACGTCCTGACTTTC.

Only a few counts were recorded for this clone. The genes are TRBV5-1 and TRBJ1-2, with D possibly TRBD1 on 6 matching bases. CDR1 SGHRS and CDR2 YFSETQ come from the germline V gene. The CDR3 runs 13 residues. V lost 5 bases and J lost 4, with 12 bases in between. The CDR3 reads CASRGDTSYGYTF. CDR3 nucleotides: TGCGCCAGCAGGGGGGACACAAGCTATGGCTACACCTTC.

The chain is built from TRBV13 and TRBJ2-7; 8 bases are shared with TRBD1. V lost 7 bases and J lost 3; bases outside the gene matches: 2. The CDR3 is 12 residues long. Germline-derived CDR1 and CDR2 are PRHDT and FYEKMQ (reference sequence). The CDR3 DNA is TGTGCCAGCAAGGGGACAGGCTACGAGCAGTACTTC. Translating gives CASKGTGYEQYF. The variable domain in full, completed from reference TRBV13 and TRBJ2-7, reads AAGVIQSPRHLIKEKRETATLKCYPIPRHDTVYWYQQGPGQDPQFLISFYEKMQSDKGSIPDRFSAQQFSDYHSELNMSSLELGDSALYFCASKGTGYEQYFGPGTRLTVT.

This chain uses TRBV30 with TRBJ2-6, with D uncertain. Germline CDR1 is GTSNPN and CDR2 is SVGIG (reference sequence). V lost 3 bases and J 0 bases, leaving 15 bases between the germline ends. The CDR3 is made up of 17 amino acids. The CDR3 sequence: CAWRKTPQVSGANVLTF. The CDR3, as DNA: TGTGCCTGGAGGAAGACACCCCAGGTCTCTGGGGCCAACGTCCTGACTTTC.

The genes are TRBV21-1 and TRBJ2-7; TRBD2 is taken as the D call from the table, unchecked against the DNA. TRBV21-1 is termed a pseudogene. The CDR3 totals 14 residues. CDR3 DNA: TGTGCCAGCAGCAAAGGGAAATTGGGGAGCGAGCAGTACTTC. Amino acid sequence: CASSKGKLGSEQYF.

The CDR3 protein is CASRSQGLARNEQFF. The CDR3 DNA follows: TGTGCCAGCAGATCCCAAGGACTAGCGAGGAATGAGCAGTTCTTC. V gene TRBV6-5 combines with J gene TRBJ2-1; TRBD2 matches 9 bases. CDR3 length: 15 residues. V lost 6 bases and J lost 7; bases outside the gene matches: 10. CDR1 is MNHEY and CDR2 is SVGAGI in the germline V gene.

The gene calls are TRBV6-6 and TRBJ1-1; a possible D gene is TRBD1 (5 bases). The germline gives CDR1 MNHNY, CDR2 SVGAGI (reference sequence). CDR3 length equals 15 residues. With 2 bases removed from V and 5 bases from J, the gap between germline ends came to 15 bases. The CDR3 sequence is CASSYGAGRGTEAFF. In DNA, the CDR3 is TGTGCCAGCAGTTACGGGGCCGGGCGGGGGACTGAAGCTTTCTTT.

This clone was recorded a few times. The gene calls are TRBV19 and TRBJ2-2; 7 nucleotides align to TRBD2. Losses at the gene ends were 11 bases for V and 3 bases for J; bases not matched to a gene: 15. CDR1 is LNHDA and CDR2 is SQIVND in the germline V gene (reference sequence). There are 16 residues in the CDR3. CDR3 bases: TGTGCCGCACAGGATAAACTAGCGAAAGACACCGGGGAGCTGTTTTTT. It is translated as CAAQDKLAKDTGELFF.

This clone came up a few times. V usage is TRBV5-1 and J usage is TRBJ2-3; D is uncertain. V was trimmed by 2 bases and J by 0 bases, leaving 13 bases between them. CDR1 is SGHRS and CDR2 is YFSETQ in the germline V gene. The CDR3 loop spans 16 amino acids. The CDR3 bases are TGCGCCAGCAGCTTAGAGCCATCTGCTAGCACAGATACGCAGTATTTT. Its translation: CASSLEPSASTDTQYF.

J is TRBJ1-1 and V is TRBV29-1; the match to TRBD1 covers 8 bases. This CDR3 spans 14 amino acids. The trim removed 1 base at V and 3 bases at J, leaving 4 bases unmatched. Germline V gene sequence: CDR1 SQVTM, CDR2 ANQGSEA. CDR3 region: CSVEVQGGDTEAFF. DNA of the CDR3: TGCAGCGTTGAAGTACAGGGGGGGGACACTGAAGCTTTCTTT.

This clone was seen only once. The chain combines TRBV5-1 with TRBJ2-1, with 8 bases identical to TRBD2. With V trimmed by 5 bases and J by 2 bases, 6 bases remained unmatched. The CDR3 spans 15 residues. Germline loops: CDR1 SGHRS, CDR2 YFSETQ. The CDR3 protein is CASRAPGGPYNEQFF. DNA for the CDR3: TGCGCCAGCAGGGCCCCGGGGGGGCCCTACAATGAGCAGTTCTTC.

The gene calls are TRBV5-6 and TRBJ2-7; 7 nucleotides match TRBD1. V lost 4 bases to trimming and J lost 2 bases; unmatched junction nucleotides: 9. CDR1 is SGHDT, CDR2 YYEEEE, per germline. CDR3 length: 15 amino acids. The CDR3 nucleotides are TGTGCCAGCAGCCAAGGGGACAGCCCTACCTACGAGCAGTACTTC. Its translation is CASSQGDSPTYEQYF. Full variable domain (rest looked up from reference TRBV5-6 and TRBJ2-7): DAGVTQSPTHLIKTRGQQVTLRCSPKSGHDTVSWYQQALGQGPQFIFQYYEEEERQRGNFPDRFSGHQFPNYSSELNVNALLLGDSALYLCASSQGDSPTYEQYFGPGTRLTVT.

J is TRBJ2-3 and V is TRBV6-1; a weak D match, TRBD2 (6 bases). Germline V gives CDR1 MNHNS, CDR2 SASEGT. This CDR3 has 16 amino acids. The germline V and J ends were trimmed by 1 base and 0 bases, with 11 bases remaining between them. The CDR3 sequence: CASSEVLSGSTDTQYF. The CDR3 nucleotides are TGTGCCAGCAGTGAAGTACTGAGCGGGAGCACAGATACGCAGTATTTT.

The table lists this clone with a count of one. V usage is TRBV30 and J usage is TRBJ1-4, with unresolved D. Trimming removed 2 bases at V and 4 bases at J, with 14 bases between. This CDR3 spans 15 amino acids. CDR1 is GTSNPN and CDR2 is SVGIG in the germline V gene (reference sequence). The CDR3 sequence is CAWSSFGGGNEKLFF. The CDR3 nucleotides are TGTGCCTGGAGTTCTTTCGGCGGTGGTAATGAAAAACTGTTTTTT.

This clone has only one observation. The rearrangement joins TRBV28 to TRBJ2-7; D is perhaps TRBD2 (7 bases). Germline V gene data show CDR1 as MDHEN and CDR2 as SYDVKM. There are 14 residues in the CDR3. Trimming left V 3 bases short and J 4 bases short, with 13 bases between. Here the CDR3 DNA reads TGTGCCAGCAGTTTGGGGGGGCGGGGATACGAGCAGTACTTC. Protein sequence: CASSLGGRGYEQYF.

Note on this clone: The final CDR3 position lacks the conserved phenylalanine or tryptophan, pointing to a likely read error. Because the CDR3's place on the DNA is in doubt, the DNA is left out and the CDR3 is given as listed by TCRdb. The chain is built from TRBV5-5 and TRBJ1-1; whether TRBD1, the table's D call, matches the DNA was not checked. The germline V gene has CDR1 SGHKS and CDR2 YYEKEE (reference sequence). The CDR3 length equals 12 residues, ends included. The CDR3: CASSGTGTGEVC.

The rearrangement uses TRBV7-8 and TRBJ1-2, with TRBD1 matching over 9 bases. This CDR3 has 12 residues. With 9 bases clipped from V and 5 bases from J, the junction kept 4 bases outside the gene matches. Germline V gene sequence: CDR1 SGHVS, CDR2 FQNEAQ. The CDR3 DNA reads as TGTGCCAGTGGACAGGGGCAGTATGGCTACACCTTC. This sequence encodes CASGQGQYGYTF.

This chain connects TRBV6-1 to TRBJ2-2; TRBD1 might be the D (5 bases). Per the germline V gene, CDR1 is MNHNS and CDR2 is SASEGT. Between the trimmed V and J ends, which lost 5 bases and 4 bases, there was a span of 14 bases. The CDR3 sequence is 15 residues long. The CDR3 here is CASSKIRETTGELFF. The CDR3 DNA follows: TGTGCCAGCAGTAAAATCAGGGAAACCACCGGGGAGCTGTTTTTT.

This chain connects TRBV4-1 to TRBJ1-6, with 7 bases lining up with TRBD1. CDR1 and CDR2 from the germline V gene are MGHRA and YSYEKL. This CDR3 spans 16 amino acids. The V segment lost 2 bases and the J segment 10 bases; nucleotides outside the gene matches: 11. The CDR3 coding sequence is TGCGCCAGCAGCCAACGTAAGACAGGGCTGTCCTCACCCCTCCACTTT. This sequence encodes CASSQRKTGLSSPLHF.

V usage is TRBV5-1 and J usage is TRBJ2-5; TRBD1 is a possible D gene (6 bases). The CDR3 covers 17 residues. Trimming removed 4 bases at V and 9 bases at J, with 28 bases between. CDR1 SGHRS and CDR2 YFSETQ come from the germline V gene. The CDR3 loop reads CASSPGNRDTYLEAQYF. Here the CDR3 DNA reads TGCGCCAGCAGCCCAGGAAACCGGGACACTTATTTGGAGGCCCAGTACTTC.

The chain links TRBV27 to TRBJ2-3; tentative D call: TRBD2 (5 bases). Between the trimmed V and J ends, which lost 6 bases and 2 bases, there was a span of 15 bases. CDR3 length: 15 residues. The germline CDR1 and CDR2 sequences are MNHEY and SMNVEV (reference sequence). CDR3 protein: CASSIVGVATDTQYF. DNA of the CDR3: TGTGCCAGCAGCATAGTCGGGGTGGCCACAGATACGCAGTATTTT.

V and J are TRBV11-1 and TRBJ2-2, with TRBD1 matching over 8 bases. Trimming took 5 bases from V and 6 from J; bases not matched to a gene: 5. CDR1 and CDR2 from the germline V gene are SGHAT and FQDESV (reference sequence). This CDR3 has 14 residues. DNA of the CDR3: TGTGCCAGCAGCACCGGACAGGGCTCCGGGGAGCTGTTTTTT. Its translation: CASSTGQGSGELFF. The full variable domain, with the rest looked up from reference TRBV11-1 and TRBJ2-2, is EAEVAQSPRYKITEKSQAVAFWCDPISGHATLYWYRQILGQGPELLVQFQDESVVDDSQLPKDRFSAERLKGVDSTLKIQPAELGDSAMYLCASSTGQGSGELFFGEGSRLTVL.

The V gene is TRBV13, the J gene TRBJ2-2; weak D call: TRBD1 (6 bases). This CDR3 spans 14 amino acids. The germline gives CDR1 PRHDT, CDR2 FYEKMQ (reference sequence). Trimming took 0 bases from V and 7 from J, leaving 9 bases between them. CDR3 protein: CASSLGKGDGELFF. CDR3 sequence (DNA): TGTGCCAGCAGCTTAGGCAAGGGGGACGGGGAGCTGTTTTTT.

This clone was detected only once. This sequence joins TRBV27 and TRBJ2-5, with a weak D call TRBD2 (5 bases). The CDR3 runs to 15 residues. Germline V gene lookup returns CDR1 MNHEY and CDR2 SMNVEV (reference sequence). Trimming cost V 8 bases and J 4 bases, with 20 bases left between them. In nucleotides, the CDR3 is TGTGCCAGCCGACCGACTGACTATCAGGTAGAGACCCAGTACTTC. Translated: CASRPTDYQVETQYF.

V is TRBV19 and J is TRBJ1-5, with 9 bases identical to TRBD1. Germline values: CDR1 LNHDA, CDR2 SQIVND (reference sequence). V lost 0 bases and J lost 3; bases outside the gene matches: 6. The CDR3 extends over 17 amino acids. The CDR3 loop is CASSIEGQGRVNQPQHF. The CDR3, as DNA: TGTGCCAGTAGTATAGAGGGACAGGGTCGGGTCAATCAGCCCCAGCATTTT.

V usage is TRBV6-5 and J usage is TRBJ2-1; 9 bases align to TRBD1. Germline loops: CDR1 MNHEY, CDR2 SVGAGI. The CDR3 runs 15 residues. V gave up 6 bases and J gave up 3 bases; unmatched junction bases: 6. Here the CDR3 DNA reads TGTGCCAGCAGCCTGGGACAGGGTCGCTACAATGAGCAGTTCTTC. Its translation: CASSLGQGRYNEQFF.

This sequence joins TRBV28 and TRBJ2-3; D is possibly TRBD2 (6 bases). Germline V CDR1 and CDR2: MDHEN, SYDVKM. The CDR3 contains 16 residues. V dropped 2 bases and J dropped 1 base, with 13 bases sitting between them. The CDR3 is CASSLPRGVGTDTQYF. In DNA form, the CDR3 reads TGTGCCAGCAGTTTACCGCGGGGAGTGGGCACAGATACGCAGTATTTT.